One and the same sample provided the 23 T cell receptor beta chains below, sequenced in a study of CD8 T cells in Susac syndrome. Roughly 0.45 to 1 ug RNA was reverse transcribed with random hexamers. A single record per CDR3 protein comes from TCRdb applying MiXCR to the immunoSEQ multiplex PCR reads. Among 200,000 to 250,000 distinct CDR3 sequences listed, about 90% were seen once. The specimen was CD8+ T cells from PBMCs. The receptors originated from a human donor with multiple sclerosis.

This chain connects TRBV23-1 to TRBJ2-1; D is undetermined. TRBV23-1 is identified as an open reading frame with a role that is uncertain. The CDR3 covers 14 residues. Between the trimmed V and J ends, which lost 0 bases and 6 bases, there was a span of 9 bases. The CDR3 sequence: CASSQSVFGNEQFF. The DNA for the CDR3 is TGCGCCAGCAGTCAATCGGTTTTTGGCAATGAGCAGTTCTTC.

The genes are TRBV4-2 and TRBJ1-5; weak D call: TRBD1 (5 bases). The germline CDR1 and CDR2 sequences are LGHNA and YNFKEQ. This CDR3 comprises 15 residues. The V end lost 0 bases, the J end lost 1 base, and 7 bases lay between the germline ends. CDR3 protein: CASSQDRTSNQPQHF. In nucleotides, the CDR3 is TGTGCCAGCAGCCAAGATCGGACAAGCAATCAGCCCCAGCATTTT.

This rearrangement joins TRBV2 to TRBJ2-1; D is uncertain. The CDR3 length is 16 residues. Deletions cut 7 bases from V and 3 bases from J, with 19 bases between. Germline-derived CDR1 and CDR2 are SNHLY and FYNNEI. CDR3 sequence (DNA): TGTGCCAGCACTCGGACCGAAACTGGAAACTACAATGAGCAGTTCTTC. This translates into CASTRTETGNYNEQFF.

The V call is TRBV29-1, the J call TRBJ1-4; perhaps TRBD1 as D (5 bases). CDR1 SQVTM and CDR2 ANQGSEA come from the germline V gene. This CDR3 has 12 residues. With 7 bases removed from V and 8 bases from J, the gap between germline ends came to 14 bases. CDR3 bases: TGCAGCGCCCGGGACCTGGAGGAAAAACTGTTTTTT. This gives the protein CSARDLEEKLFF.

V and J are TRBV3-1 and TRBJ2-7, with 8 bases identical to TRBD1. This CDR3 is 14 amino acids long. Per the germline V gene, CDR1 is LGHDT and CDR2 is YNNKEL (reference sequence). Germline trimming cut 3 bases from V and 5 bases from J; bases unmatched to any gene: 6. This chain's CDR3 is CASSHGQGSDEQYF. The CDR3 nucleotides are TGTGCCAGCAGCCACGGACAGGGAAGCGACGAGCAGTACTTC.

This chain uses TRBV7-9 with TRBJ2-1; D gene unclear. CDR3 length equals 16 residues. Germline loops: CDR1 SEHNR, CDR2 FQNEAQ (reference sequence). The ends were cut back, 0 bases at V and 5 bases at J, with 14 bases in the middle. This chain's CDR3 is CASSLAPRSEHNEQFF. CDR3 coding DNA: TGTGCCAGCAGCTTAGCGCCTAGAAGTGAACACAATGAGCAGTTCTTC.

The chain uses TRBV13 and TRBJ2-7; 8 nucleotides agree with TRBD2. V dropped 5 bases and J dropped 1; count of bases not matched to a gene: 7. The CDR3 is 15 amino acids. In germline, CDR1 is PRHDT, CDR2 FYEKMQ (reference sequence). CDR3 protein: CASSLAGLASYEQYF. The CDR3, as DNA: TGTGCCAGCAGCCTTGCCGGACTAGCTTCCTACGAGCAGTACTTC. The variable domain in full, completed from reference TRBV13 and TRBJ2-7, reads AAGVIQSPRHLIKEKRETATLKCYPIPRHDTVYWYQQGPGQDPQFLISFYEKMQSDKGSIPDRFSAQQFSDYHSELNMSSLELGDSALYFCASSLAGLASYEQYFGPGTRLTVT.

This chain joins TRBV20-1 and TRBJ2-3, with 10 bases identical to TRBD2. J lost 0 bases, V lost 2 bases, and 2 bases had no gene match. CDR3 size: 15 residues. Germline loops: CDR1 DFQATT, CDR2 SNEGSKA (reference sequence). Here the CDR3 reads CSARRTSGSTDTQYF. The CDR3 nucleotides read TGCAGTGCTAGACGGACTAGCGGTAGCACAGATACGCAGTATTTT.

V usage is TRBV7-9 and J usage is TRBJ1-1, with 7 bases fitting TRBD1. Germline CDR1 and CDR2: SEHNR and FQNEAQ (reference sequence). With 4 bases clipped from V and 4 bases from J, the junction kept 9 bases outside the gene matches. The CDR3 loop spans 15 amino acids. This chain's CDR3 is CASSYLTGWATEAFF. In DNA, the CDR3 is TGTGCCAGCAGCTACTTGACAGGGTGGGCCACTGAAGCTTTCTTT. The whole variable domain, filled in from reference TRBV7-9 and TRBJ1-1, reads DTGVSQNPRHKITKRGQNVTFRCDPISEHNRLYWYRQTLGQGPEFLTYFQNEAQLEKSRLLSDRFSAERPKGSFSTLEIQRTEQGDSAMYLCASSYLTGWATEAFFGQGTRLTVV.

The J gene is TRBJ2-7, the V gene TRBV27; weak D call: TRBD1 (5 bases). The V gene lost 8 bases and the J gene lost 6 bases, with 20 bases spanning the gap. Germline CDR1 and CDR2: MNHEY and SMNVEV (reference sequence). The CDR3 is 14 residues long. The CDR3 nucleotides read TGTGCCAGCGCCTCAGCAGGCTTAGGGGTCGAGCAGTACTTC. Translating gives CASASAGLGVEQYF.

The chain couples TRBV7-9 to TRBJ1-3; 9 bases fit TRBD1. Germline V gene data show CDR1 as SEHNR and CDR2 as FQNEAQ (reference sequence). The CDR3 has 16 amino acids. The ends lost 5 bases at V and 4 bases at J; junction bases unmatched: 9. CDR3 amino acids: CASSLTGGRSGNTIYF. The CDR3 DNA reads as TGTGCCAGCAGCCTAACAGGGGGCCGGAGCGGAAACACCATATATTTT.

The chain joins TRBV12-5 to TRBJ2-5, with D perhaps given as TRBD1 or TRBD2 (5 bases each). V was clipped by 5 bases and J by 1 base, with 8 bases between them. Germline CDR1 and CDR2: LGHNT and FRNRAP. The CDR3 consists of 13 residues. The chain's CDR3 is CASGEGPQETQYF. CDR3 nucleotide sequence: TGTGCTAGTGGTGAGGGGCCCCAAGAGACCCAGTACTTC.

This chain connects TRBV5-6 to TRBJ2-4, with a possible D match to TRBD1 (6 bases). Germline assignment: CDR1 SGHDT and CDR2 YYEEEE. This CDR3 is 17 amino acids long. Trimming took off 0 bases at V and 0 bases at J, with 13 bases between the two ends. The CDR3 nucleotides read TGTGCCAGCAGCTTGGAGGGGGAACCTTTAGCCAAAAACATTCAGTACTTC. Translation: CASSLEGEPLAKNIQYF.

The V gene is TRBV27, the J gene TRBJ1-1; D gene uncertain. Germline CDR1 is MNHEY and CDR2 is SMNVEV (reference sequence). The CDR3 is 14 amino acids. V lost 5 bases and J lost 4, with 14 bases in between. The CDR3 bases are TGTGCCAGCAGTCCCCTCACAGTACTCACTGAAGCTTTCTTT. It codes for CASSPLTVLTEAFF.

The chain combines TRBV7-3 with TRBJ2-3; 12 nucleotides agree with TRBD2. From germline, CDR1 is SGHTA and CDR2 FQGTGA. The CDR3 contains 16 residues. Trimming took 4 bases from V and 4 from J; bases not matched to a gene: 6. DNA for the CDR3: TGTGCCAGCAGCTCTTCTAGCGGGGGGGCGGCAGATACGCAGTATTTT. It yields the protein CASSSSSGGAADTQYF.

This chain connects TRBV19 to TRBJ2-7; 7 bases map to TRBD1. Trimming removed 4 bases from V and 2 bases from J; junction bases left unmatched: 8. Germline values: CDR1 LNHDA, CDR2 SQIVND (reference sequence). The CDR3 runs 15 residues. Here the CDR3 reads CASSSGQAMTYEQYF. For the CDR3, the DNA is TGTGCCAGTAGTAGCGGACAGGCGATGACCTACGAGCAGTACTTC.

This clonotype appeared once. The rearrangement uses TRBV10-3 and TRBJ2-7; 12 bases map to TRBD2. The CDR3 has 17 residues. After removal of 3 bases from V and 3 bases from J, the junction contained 9 bases not matched to a gene. Germline assignment: CDR1 ENHRY and CDR2 SYGVKD. CDR3 region: CAISDGGLAGPNYEQYF. CDR3 in DNA: TGTGCCATCAGTGATGGGGGACTAGCGGGTCCCAACTACGAGCAGTACTTC.

This chain uses TRBV29-1 with TRBJ1-2; possibly TRBD1 for D (5 bases). Germline CDR1 and CDR2: SQVTM and ANQGSEA. This CDR3 region has 12 residues. Trimming pared 4 bases from V and 8 bases from J, leaving 14 bases between. This CDR3 reads CSVGGTSFGYTF. DNA of the CDR3: TGCAGCGTTGGGGGGACGAGTTTCGGCTACACCTTC.

V usage is TRBV1 and J usage is TRBJ2-1; TRBD2, the table's D call, was not compared with the DNA. TRBV1 is recorded as a pseudogene. This CDR3 is 15 amino acids long. CDR3 in DNA: TGCACCAGCAGCCAAGCTCAGCGGGAGATGCATGAGCAGTTCTTC. Amino acids: CTSSQAQREMHEQFF.

This chain links TRBV12-3 or TRBV12-4 with TRBJ2-2, with a weak D call TRBD2 (6 bases). CDR3 size: 16 residues. V was clipped by 8 bases and J by 0 bases, with 16 bases between them. CDR3 residues: CASDEGGAANTGELFF. CDR3 bases: TGTGCCAGCGACGAGGGCGGGGCGGCGAACACCGGGGAGCTGTTTTTT.

The V gene is TRBV20-1, the J gene TRBJ1-1; D is unresolved. The CDR3 contains 14 residues. Germline CDR1 DFQATT, CDR2 SNEGSKA (reference sequence). V was cut by 0 bases and J by 4 bases, with 12 bases left in between. In DNA, the CDR3 is TGCAGTGCTAGAGATACGGGTCTTGGCACTGAAGCTTTCTTT. Protein sequence: CSARDTGLGTEAFF.

The gene calls are TRBV2 and TRBJ1-2; possible D gene TRBD1, 5 bases. CDR1 is SNHLY, CDR2 FYNNEI, per germline. The V gene lost 5 bases and the J gene lost 4 bases, with 14 bases spanning the gap. The CDR3 is 14 residues long. The CDR3 sequence: CASSMEGNLYGYTF. CDR3 sequence (DNA): TGTGCCAGCAGTATGGAGGGGAACCTCTATGGCTACACCTTC.

This sequence joins TRBV6-2 or TRBV6-3 and TRBJ2-2, with D perhaps TRBD2 (5 bases). The CDR3 has 12 amino acids. Trimming shortened V by 0 bases and J by 11 bases, and 7 bases separated the two germline ends. Germline lookup yields CDR1 MNHEY and CDR2 SVGEGT. The CDR3 loop is CASSYSEVELFF. Written as DNA, the CDR3 is TGTGCCAGCAGTTACTCGGAGGTAGAGCTGTTTTTT.